The next 5 T cell receptor beta chains were all read from a single sample in a study of cytomegalovirus exposure and HLA in healthy donors. PCR primers comprised 60 Vbeta and 13 Jbeta primers. Repertoires were generated with immunoSEQ multiplex PCR, while TCRdb's copy carries only in-frame clones and drops some. The sample holds around 95,000 clones, approximately 74% seen once. Source material: PBMCs. The source is a male donor in good health and CMV-seronegative.

This chain connects TRBV25-1 to TRBJ1-3, with a possible D match to TRBD1 (6 bases). V was clipped by 1 base and J by 0 bases, with 13 bases between them. The germline V gene encodes CDR1 MGHDK and CDR2 SYGVNS. CDR3 length equals 17 residues. CDR3 nucleotide sequence: TGTGCCAGCAGTGAATGGGCCGGGGGGCACTCTGGAAACACCATATATTTT. Translation: CASSEWAGGHSGNTIYF.

The gene calls are TRBV7-9 and TRBJ2-1, with a tentative D call TRBD1 (5 bases). Germline CDR1 and CDR2: SEHNR and FQNEAQ (reference sequence). V was shortened by 5 bases and J by 5 bases, with 13 bases between the two germline ends. CDR3 length: 14 amino acids. The CDR3 region has the DNA TGTGCCAGCAGCCTAATGACAGCTGACAATGAGCAGTTCTTC. It specifies CASSLMTADNEQFF. Based on the CDR3 plus reference TRBV7-9 and TRBJ2-1, the full variable domain is DTGVSQNPRHKITKRGQNVTFRCDPISEHNRLYWYRQTLGQGPEFLTYFQNEAQLEKSRLLSDRFSAERPKGSFSTLEIQRTEQGDSAMYLCASSLMTADNEQFFGPGTRLTVL.

This clone is deemed large. The V and J genes are TRBV18 and TRBJ1-1; TRBD1 agrees at 8 bases. Germline assignment: CDR1 KGHSH and CDR2 LQKENI. Unmatched junction bases numbered 7, after V lost 3 bases and J lost 1 base. CDR3 size: 16 residues. As DNA, the CDR3 is TGTGCCAGCTCACCGATCCCCACAGGGGGGAACACTGAAGCTTTCTTT. Translated: CASSPIPTGGNTEAFF. Full variable domain (rest looked up from reference TRBV18 and TRBJ1-1): NAGVMQNPRHLVRRRGQEARLRCSPMKGHSHVYWYRQLPEEGLKFMVYLQKENIIDESGMPKERFSAEFPKEGPSILRIQQVVRGDSAAYFCASSPIPTGGNTEAFFGQGTRLTVV.

This clone was picked up a small number of times. This chain connects TRBV7-9 to TRBJ2-3; 8 bases match TRBD2. The CDR3 consists of 18 residues. With 1 base clipped from V and 0 bases from J, the junction kept 9 bases outside the gene matches. CDR1 SEHNR and CDR2 FQNEAQ come from the germline V gene (reference sequence). As DNA, the CDR3 is TGTGCCAGCAGCTTAGAGGAACTAGCGGACACTAGCACAGATACGCAGTATTTT. It specifies CASSLEELADTSTDTQYF. The full variable domain, completed using reference TRBV7-9 and TRBJ2-3, is DTGVSQNPRHKITKRGQNVTFRCDPISEHNRLYWYRQTLGQGPEFLTYFQNEAQLEKSRLLSDRFSAERPKGSFSTLEIQRTEQGDSAMYLCASSLEELADTSTDTQYFGPGTRLTVL.

The rearrangement links TRBV5-1 to TRBJ2-7, with 10 bases lining up with TRBD1. The CDR3 sequence is 15 residues long. Germline trimming cut 4 bases from V and 6 bases from J; bases unmatched to any gene: 10. The V gene's germline CDR1 is SGHRS and CDR2 YFSETQ. The CDR3 nucleotides read TGCGCCAGCAGCCGGGGACAGGGGCCTTCCCCCGAGCAGTACTTC. Translation: CASSRGQGPSPEQYF. Variable domain in full (rest from reference TRBV5-1 and TRBJ2-7): KAGVTQTPRYLIKTRGQQVTLSCSPISGHRSVSWYQQTPGQGLQFLFEYFSETQRNKGNFPGRFSGRQFSNSRSEMNVSTLELGDSALYLCASSRGQGPSPEQYFGPGTRLTVT.